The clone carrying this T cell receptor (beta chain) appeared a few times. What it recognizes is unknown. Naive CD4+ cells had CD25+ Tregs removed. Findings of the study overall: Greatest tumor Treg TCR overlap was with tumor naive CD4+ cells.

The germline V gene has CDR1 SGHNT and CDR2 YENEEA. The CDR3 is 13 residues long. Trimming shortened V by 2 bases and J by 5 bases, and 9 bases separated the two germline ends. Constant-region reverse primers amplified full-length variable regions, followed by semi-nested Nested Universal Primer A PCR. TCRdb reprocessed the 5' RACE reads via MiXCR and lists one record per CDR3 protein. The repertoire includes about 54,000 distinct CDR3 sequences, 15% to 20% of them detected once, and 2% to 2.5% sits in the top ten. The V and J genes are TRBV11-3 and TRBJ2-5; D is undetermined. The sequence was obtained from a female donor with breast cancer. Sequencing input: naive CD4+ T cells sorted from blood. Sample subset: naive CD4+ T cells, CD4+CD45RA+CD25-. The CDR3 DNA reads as TGTGCCAGCAGCTTACCCGTGGGGGAGACCCAGTACTTC. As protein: CASSLPVGETQYF.